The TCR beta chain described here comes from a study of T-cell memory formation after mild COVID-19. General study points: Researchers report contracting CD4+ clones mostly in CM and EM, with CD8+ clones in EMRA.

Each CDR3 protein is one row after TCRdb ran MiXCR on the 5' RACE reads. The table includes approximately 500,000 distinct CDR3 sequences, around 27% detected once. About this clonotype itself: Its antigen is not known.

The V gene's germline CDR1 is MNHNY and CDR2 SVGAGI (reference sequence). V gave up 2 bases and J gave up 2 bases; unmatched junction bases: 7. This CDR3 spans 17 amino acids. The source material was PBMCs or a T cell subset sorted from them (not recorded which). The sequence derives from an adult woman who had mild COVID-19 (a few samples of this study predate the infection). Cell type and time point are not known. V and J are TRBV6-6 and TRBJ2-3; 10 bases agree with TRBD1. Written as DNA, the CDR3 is TGTGCCAGCAGTTACCCCTTGGACAGGGGGACCACAGATACGCAGTATTTT. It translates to CASSYPLDRGTTDTQYF.